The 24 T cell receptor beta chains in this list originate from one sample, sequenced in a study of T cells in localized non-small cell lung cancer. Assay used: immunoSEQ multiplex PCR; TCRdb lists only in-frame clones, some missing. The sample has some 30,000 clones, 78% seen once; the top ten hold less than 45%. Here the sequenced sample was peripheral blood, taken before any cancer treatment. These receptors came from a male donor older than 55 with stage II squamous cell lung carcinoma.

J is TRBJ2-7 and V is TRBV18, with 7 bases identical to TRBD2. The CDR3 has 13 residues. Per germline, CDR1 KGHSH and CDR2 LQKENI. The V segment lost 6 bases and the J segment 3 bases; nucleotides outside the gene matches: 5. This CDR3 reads CASSGGVNYEQYF. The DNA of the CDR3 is TGTGCCAGCTCGGGGGGGGTGAACTACGAGCAGTACTTC.

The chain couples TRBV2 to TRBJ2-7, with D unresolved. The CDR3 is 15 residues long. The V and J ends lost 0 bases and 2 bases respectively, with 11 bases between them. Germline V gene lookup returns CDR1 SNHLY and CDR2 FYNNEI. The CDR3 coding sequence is TGTGCCAGCAGTGAAGCGGCCAATTTCCCCTACGAGCAGTACTTC. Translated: CASSEAANFPYEQYF. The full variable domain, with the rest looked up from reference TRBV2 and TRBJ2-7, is EPEVTQTPSHQVTQMGQEVILRCVPISNHLYFYWYRQILGQKVEFLVSFYNNEISEKSEIFDDQFSVERPDGSNFTLKIRSTKLEDSAMYFCASSEAANFPYEQYFGPGTRLTVT.

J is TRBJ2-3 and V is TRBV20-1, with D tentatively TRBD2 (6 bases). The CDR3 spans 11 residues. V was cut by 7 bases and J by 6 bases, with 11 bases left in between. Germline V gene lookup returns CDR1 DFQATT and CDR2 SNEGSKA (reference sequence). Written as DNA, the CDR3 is TGCAGTGTCAGCGGGTTTGATACGCAGTATTTT. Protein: CSVSGFDTQYF.

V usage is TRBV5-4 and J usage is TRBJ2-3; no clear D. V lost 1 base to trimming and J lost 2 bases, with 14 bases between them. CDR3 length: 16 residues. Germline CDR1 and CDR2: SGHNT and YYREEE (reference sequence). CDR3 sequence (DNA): TGTGCCAGCAGCTTGAAATTCCTTAGCAACACAGATACGCAGTATTTT. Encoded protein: CASSLKFLSNTDTQYF. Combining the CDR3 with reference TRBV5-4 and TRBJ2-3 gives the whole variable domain ETGVTQSPTHLIKTRGQQVTLRCSSQSGHNTVSWYQQALGQGPQFIFQYYREEENGRGNFPPRFSGLQFPNYSSELNVNALELDDSALYLCASSLKFLSNTDTQYFGPGTRLTVL.

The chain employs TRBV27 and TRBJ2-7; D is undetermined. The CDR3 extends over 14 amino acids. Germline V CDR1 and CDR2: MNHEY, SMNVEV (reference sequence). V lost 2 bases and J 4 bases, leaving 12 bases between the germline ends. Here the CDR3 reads CASSLIAGEYEQYF. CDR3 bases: TGTGCCAGCAGTTTAATTGCAGGAGAATACGAGCAGTACTTC.

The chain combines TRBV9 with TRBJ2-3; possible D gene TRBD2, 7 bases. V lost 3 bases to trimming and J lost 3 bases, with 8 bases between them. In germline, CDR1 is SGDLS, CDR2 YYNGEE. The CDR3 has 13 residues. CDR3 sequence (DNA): TGTGCCAGCAGCGAGGGGGGGACAGATACGCAGTATTTT. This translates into CASSEGGTDTQYF.

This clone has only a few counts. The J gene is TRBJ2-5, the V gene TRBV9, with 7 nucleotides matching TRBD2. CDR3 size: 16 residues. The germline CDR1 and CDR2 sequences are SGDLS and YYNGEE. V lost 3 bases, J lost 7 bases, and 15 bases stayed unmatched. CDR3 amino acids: CASSAYTTSEGWTQYF. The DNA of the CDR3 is TGTGCCAGCAGCGCCTACACCACTAGCGAAGGTTGGACCCAGTACTTC.

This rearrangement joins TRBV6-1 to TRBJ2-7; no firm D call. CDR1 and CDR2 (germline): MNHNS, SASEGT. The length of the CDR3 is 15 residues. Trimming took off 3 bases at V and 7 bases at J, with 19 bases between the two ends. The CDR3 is CASSDPGRTSDEQYF. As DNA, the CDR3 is TGTGCCAGCAGTGATCCCGGCAGGACGTCGGATGAGCAGTACTTC.

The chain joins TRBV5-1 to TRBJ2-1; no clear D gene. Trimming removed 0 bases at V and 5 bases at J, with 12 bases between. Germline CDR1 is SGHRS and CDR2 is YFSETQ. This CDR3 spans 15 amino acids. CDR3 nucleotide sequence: TGCGCCAGCAGCTTGGGGCCTAGTGGGAACAATGAGCAGTTCTTC. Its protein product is CASSLGPSGNNEQFF. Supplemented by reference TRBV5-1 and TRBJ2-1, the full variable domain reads KAGVTQTPRYLIKTRGQQVTLSCSPISGHRSVSWYQQTPGQGLQFLFEYFSETQRNKGNFPGRFSGRQFSNSRSEMNVSTLELGDSALYLCASSLGPSGNNEQFFGPGTRLTVL.

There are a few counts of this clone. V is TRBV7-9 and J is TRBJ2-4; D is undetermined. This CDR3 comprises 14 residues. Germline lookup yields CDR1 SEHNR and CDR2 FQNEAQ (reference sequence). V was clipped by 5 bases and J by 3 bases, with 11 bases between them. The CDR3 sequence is CASSEQRYKNIQYF. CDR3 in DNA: TGTGCCAGCAGCGAGCAGCGATACAAAAACATTCAGTACTTC. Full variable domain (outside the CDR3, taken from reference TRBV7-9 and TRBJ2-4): DTGVSQNPRHKITKRGQNVTFRCDPISEHNRLYWYRQTLGQGPEFLTYFQNEAQLEKSRLLSDRFSAERPKGSFSTLEIQRTEQGDSAMYLCASSEQRYKNIQYFGAGTRLSVL.

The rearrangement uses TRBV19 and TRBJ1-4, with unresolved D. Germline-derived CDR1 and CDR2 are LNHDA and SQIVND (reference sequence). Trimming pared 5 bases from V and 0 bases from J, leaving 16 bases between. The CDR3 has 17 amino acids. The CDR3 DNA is TGTGCCAGTAGTGCGATAGGAGGGAGTGCAACTAATGAAAAACTGTTTTTT. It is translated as CASSAIGGSATNEKLFF.

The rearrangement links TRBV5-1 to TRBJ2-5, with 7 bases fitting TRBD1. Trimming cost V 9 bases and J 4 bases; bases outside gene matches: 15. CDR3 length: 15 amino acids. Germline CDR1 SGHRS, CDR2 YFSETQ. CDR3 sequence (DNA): TGCGCCACCCGGGACCAGGGGGTTAAAGGAGAGACCCAGTACTTC. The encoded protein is CATRDQGVKGETQYF.

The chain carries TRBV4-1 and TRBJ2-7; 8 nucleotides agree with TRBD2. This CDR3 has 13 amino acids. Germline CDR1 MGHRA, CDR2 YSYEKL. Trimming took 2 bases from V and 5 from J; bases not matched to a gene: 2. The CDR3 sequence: CASSQREGHEQYF. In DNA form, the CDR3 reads TGCGCCAGCAGCCAACGGGAGGGCCACGAGCAGTACTTC.

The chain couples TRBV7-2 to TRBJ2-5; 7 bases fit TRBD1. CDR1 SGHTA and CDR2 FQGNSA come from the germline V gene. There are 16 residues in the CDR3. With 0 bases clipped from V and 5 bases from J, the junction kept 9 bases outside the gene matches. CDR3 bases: TGTGCCAGCAGCTTAGCTGCCCAGGGGGTGGTGGAGACCCAGTACTTC. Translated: CASSLAAQGVVETQYF.

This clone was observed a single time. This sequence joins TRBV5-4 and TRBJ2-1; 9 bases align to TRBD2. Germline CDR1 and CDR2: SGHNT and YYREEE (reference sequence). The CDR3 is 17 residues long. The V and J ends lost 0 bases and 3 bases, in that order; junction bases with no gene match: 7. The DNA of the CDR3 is TGTGCCAGCAGCTTGGCCGGGGCTAGCGGGGTCTACAATGAGCAGTTCTTC. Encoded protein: CASSLAGASGVYNEQFF. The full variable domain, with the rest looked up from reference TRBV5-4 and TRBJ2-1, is ETGVTQSPTHLIKTRGQQVTLRCSSQSGHNTVSWYQQALGQGPQFIFQYYREEENGRGNFPPRFSGLQFPNYSSELNVNALELDDSALYLCASSLAGASGVYNEQFFGPGTRLTVL.

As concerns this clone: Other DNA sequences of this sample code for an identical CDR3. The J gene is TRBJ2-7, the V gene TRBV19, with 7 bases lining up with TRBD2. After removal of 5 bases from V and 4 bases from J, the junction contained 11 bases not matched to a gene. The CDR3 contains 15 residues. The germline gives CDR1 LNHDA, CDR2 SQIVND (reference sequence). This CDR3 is CASSSGPRGWYEQYF. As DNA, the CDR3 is TGTGCCAGTAGTTCAGGACCGCGGGGGTGGTACGAGCAGTACTTC.

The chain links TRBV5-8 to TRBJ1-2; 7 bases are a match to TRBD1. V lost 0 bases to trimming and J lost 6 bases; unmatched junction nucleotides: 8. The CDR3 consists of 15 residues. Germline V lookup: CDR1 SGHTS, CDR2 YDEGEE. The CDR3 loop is CASSLVGDRGNGYTF. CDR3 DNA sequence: TGTGCCAGCAGCTTGGTCGGGGACAGAGGGAATGGCTACACCTTC.

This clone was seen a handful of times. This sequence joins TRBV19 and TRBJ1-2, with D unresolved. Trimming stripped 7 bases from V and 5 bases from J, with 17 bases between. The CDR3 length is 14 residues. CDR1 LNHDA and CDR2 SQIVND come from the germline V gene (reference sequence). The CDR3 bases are TGTGCCAGTACCCGTGCGGATGGAGTTTATGGCTACACCTTC. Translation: CASTRADGVYGYTF.

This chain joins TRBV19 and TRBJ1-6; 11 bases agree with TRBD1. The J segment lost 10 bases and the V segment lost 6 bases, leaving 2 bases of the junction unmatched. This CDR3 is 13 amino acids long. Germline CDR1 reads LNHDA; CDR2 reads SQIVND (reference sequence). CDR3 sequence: CASRGTGGSPLHF. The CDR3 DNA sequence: TGTGCCAGTAGGGGGACAGGGGGATCACCCCTCCACTTT.

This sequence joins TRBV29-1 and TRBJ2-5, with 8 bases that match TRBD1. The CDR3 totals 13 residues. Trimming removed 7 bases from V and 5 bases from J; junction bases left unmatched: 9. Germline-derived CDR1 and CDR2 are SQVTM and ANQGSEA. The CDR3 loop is CSASITGGETQYF. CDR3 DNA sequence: TGCAGCGCCTCCATTACAGGGGGTGAGACCCAGTACTTC.

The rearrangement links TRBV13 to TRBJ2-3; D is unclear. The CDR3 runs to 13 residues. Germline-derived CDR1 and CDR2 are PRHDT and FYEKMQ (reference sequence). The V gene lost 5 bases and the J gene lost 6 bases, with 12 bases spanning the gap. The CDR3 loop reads CASSLWSADTQYF. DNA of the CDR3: TGTGCCAGCAGCCTTTGGAGCGCCGATACGCAGTATTTT.

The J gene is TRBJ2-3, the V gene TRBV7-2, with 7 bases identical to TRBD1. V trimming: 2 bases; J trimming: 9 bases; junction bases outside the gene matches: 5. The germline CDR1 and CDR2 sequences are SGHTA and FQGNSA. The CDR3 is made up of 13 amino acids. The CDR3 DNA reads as TGTGCCAGCAGCTTACAGAACAGGGGAACGCAGTATTTT. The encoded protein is CASSLQNRGTQYF.

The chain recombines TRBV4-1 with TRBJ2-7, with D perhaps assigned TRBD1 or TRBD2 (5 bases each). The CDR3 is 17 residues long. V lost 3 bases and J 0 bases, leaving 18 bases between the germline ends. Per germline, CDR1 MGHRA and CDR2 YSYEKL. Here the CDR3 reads CASSHPRDGSSSYEQYF. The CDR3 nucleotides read TGCGCCAGCAGCCATCCCCGGGACGGATCGAGCTCCTACGAGCAGTACTTC.

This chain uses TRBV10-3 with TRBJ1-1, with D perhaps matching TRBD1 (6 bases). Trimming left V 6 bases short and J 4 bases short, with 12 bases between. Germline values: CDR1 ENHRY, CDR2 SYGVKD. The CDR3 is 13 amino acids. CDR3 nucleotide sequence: TGTGCCATCAGCTCACAGGGACCCACTGAAGCTTTCTTT. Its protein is CAISSQGPTEAFF.